This T cell receptor beta chain appears in the sequencing data of a study of blood T cell repertoires in COVID-19. Study-level background: Samples taken during acute and convalescent COVID-19 were collected in the United States, Italy and Spain.

Generated by immunoSEQ multiplex PCR, the TCRdb table keeps only in-frame clones and is missing some. In the table there are 65,000 to 70,000 clones, approximately 85% of which are singletons. This TCR was recovered from a man at least 80 years old with acute or convalescent COVID-19. The source material was peripheral blood.

The CDR3 DNA follows: TGTGCCAGCAGCCAGCAGACAGGGTCGAACACCGGGGAGCTGTTTTTT. Translated: CASSQQTGSNTGELFF. The V gene is TRBV11-2, the J gene TRBJ2-2; TRBD1 matches at 7 bases. CDR3 length: 16 amino acids. Germline V gives CDR1 SGHAT, CDR2 FQNNGV. V lost 5 bases to trimming and J lost 0 bases; unmatched junction nucleotides: 6.